The clone carrying this T cell receptor (beta chain) was seen a handful of times. The antigen is undetermined. The data derive from a study of T cells after yellow fever vaccination. The wider study: Those fractions that held only low numbers of cells were prepared using the SMART-Seq v4 Ultra Low Input RNA kit. Findings and caveats of the study: Abundant contaminating clonotypes from the bulk population could appear in FACS-sorted repertoires. The study re-detected most primary-vaccination clones after the booster (nearly 97% CD4, 80% to 90% CD8). Although the secondary response was weaker, it peaked faster, at day 5 versus 15.

TCRdb re-called the 5' RACE reads through MiXCR, storing one row per CDR3 protein. The profile shows 250,000 to 300,000 distinct CDR3 sequences, about 5.2% of them singletons. This CDR3 comprises 14 residues. V was trimmed by 4 bases and J by 5 bases, leaving 12 bases between them. Germline lookup yields CDR1 SGHRS and CDR2 YFSETQ. The receptor was derived from a man between 18 and 35 years old who received the YFV17D yellow fever vaccine. The rearrangement links TRBV5-1 to TRBJ1-4; tentatively, D is TRBD1 (5 bases). The sequenced sample was CD4+ T cells sorted from PBMCs, obtained on the day of the yellow fever booster vaccination. This chain's CDR3 is CASSVGDGNEKLFF. The CDR3 nucleotides are TGCGCCAGCAGCGTCGGGGACGGCAATGAAAAACTGTTTTTT.